The 32 T cell receptor beta chains in this list originate from one sample, sequenced in a study of blood T cell repertoires in COVID-19. This table comes from immunoSEQ multiplex PCR, and its TCRdb copy is limited to in-frame clones, with some not included. The top ten clones hold approximately 1.9% of a sample with approximately 74,000 clones, around nine tenths of them seen once. The sequenced material came from peripheral blood. The receptors were gathered from a woman between 55 and 75 years old with acute or convalescent COVID-19.

This chain uses TRBV5-1 with TRBJ1-2, with a possible D match to TRBD1 (5 bases). The CDR3 is made up of 14 amino acids. Trimming removed 0 bases from V and 4 bases from J, with 10 bases in between. Germline V CDR1 and CDR2: SGHRS, YFSETQ. For the CDR3, the DNA is TGCGCCAGCAGCTTGGAGGACACCGGCTATGGCTACACCTTC. This encodes CASSLEDTGYGYTF.

This chain uses TRBV27 with TRBJ2-7; D might be TRBD1 (6 bases). The CDR3 has 14 amino acids. Trimming pared 5 bases from V and 5 bases from J, leaving 16 bases between. Per germline, CDR1 MNHEY and CDR2 SMNVEV (reference sequence). The CDR3 bases are TGTGCCAGCAGTAGCGGCCAGGGGTTCAACGAGCAGTACTTC. This codes for CASSSGQGFNEQYF.

Only a few counts were recorded for this clone. V and J are TRBV7-8 and TRBJ2-3, with D unresolved. V was clipped by 1 base and J by 2 bases, with 19 bases between them. The CDR3 loop spans 18 amino acids. Germline-derived CDR1 and CDR2 are SGHVS and FQNEAQ. The CDR3 DNA reads as TGTGCCAGCAGCTTAGGGAAGTTGACGGGTTCGTTCACAGATACGCAGTATTTT. This encodes CASSLGKLTGSFTDTQYF.

The count of this clone is one. The chain is built from TRBV7-2 and TRBJ2-5; the match to TRBD2 covers 16 bases. The junction had 4 bases not matched to a gene; V was cut back by 5 bases and J by 1 base. This CDR3 spans 17 amino acids. CDR1 SGHTA and CDR2 FQGNSA come from the germline V gene. The CDR3 DNA reads TGTGCCAGCAGCGGGGGACTAGCGGGGGGGGGCCAAGAGACCCAGTACTTC. As protein: CASSGGLAGGGQETQYF.

The chain employs TRBV5-1 and TRBJ2-7; a weak D match, TRBD1 (5 bases). The germline CDR1 and CDR2 sequences are SGHRS and YFSETQ. CDR3 length: 15 residues. Between the trimmed V and J ends, which lost 1 base and 1 base, there was a span of 12 bases. The CDR3 DNA reads as TGCGCCAGCAGCTTGACCAGGCAGGGTTCCTACGAGCAGTACTTC. This gives the protein CASSLTRQGSYEQYF.

The V and J genes are TRBV9 and TRBJ1-2; D uncertain. V lost 1 base to trimming and J lost 5 bases, with 12 bases between them. CDR1 and CDR2 (germline): SGDLS, YYNGEE. The CDR3 is made up of 14 amino acids. Written as DNA, the CDR3 is TGTGCCAGCAGCGTAACGTCGGAGCCATATGGCTACACCTTC. Its protein product is CASSVTSEPYGYTF.

The chain combines TRBV7-2 with TRBJ1-5; no definite D call. CDR1 is SGHTA and CDR2 is FQGNSA in the germline V gene. This CDR3 is 14 amino acids long. V was cut by 5 bases and J by 3 bases, with 11 bases left in between. The CDR3 DNA reads as TGTGCCAGCAGCCCGGCGGGCTACAATCAGCCCCAGCATTTT. Amino acid sequence: CASSPAGYNQPQHF. The full variable domain, completed using reference TRBV7-2 and TRBJ1-5, is GAGVSQSPSNKVTEKGKDVELRCDPISGHTALYWYRQSLGQGLEFLIYFQGNSAPDKSGLPSDRFSAERTGGSVSTLTIQRTQQEDSAVYLCASSPAGYNQPQHFGDGTRLSIL.

The chain has TRBV4-3 and TRBJ1-6; D gene ambiguous. With 0 bases removed from V and 14 bases from J, the gap between germline ends came to 11 bases. Germline CDR1 LGHNA, CDR2 YSLEER. This CDR3 contains 13 residues. CDR3 in amino acids: CASSQDPAVTLHF. CDR3 DNA sequence: TGCGCCAGCAGCCAAGATCCGGCGGTCACCCTCCACTTT.

The J gene is TRBJ2-3, the V gene TRBV7-9; the match to TRBD1 covers 7 bases. Germline trimming cut 11 bases from V and 4 bases from J; bases unmatched to any gene: 12. CDR3 length: 14 amino acids. Looked up from germline, CDR1 is SEHNR and CDR2 is FQNEAQ (reference sequence). CDR3: CASGQASRPDTQYF. The CDR3 DNA reads as TGTGCCTCCGGACAGGCGAGTAGGCCAGATACGCAGTATTTT.

The CDR3 loop reads CASSVGSNEDQPQHF. The CDR3 DNA follows: TGTGCCAGCAGCGTAGGGAGTAATGAGGATCAGCCCCAGCATTTT. This chain links TRBV9 with TRBJ1-5; no firm D call. From germline, CDR1 is SGDLS and CDR2 YYNGEE. There are 15 residues in the CDR3. V lost 0 bases and J lost 5, with 12 bases in between.

The sample holds a few counts of this clone. J is TRBJ2-7 and V is TRBV7-2, with D possibly matching TRBD1 (6 bases). This CDR3 has 14 residues. The ends were cut back, 5 bases at V and 1 base at J, with 12 bases in the middle. In germline, CDR1 is SGHTA, CDR2 FQGNSA. The CDR3 DNA sequence: TGTGCCAGCAGCCCGGCGGACAGTTCCTACGAGCAGTACTTC. This encodes CASSPADSSYEQYF.

The chain links TRBV27 to TRBJ1-1, with TRBD1 identical over 7 bases. Germline CDR1 and CDR2: MNHEY and SMNVEV (reference sequence). The ends lost 3 bases at V and 5 bases at J; junction bases unmatched: 9. The CDR3 runs to 15 residues. Here the CDR3 DNA reads TGTGCCAGCAGTTTTCTATCAGGGGGGAAAACTGAAGCTTTCTTT. Protein sequence: CASSFLSGGKTEAFF.

This clone is a singleton in its sample. V usage is TRBV9 and J usage is TRBJ1-2, with D maybe TRBD1 (5 bases). Germline assignment: CDR1 SGDLS and CDR2 YYNGEE. The CDR3 consists of 14 residues. Trimming stripped 2 bases from V and 3 bases from J, with 11 bases between. DNA for the CDR3: TGTGCCAGCAGCGTGGACACATCCCACTATGGCTACACCTTC. This codes for CASSVDTSHYGYTF. Combining the CDR3 with reference TRBV9 and TRBJ1-2 gives the whole variable domain DSGVTQTPKHLITATGQRVTLRCSPRSGDLSVYWYQQSLDQGLQFLIQYYNGEERAKGNILERFSAQQFPDLHSELNLSSLELGDSALYFCASSVDTSHYGYTFGSGTRLTVV.

The rearrangement joins TRBV2 to TRBJ1-1; TRBD1 might be the D (6 bases). This CDR3 has 11 residues. The V and J ends lost 8 bases and 10 bases respectively, with 14 bases between them. Germline CDR1 reads SNHLY; CDR2 reads FYNNEI. As DNA, the CDR3 is TGTGCCAGCGGCGGGGGGGCTGGAGCTTTCTTT. Protein product: CASGGGAGAFF.

This chain uses TRBV11-2 with TRBJ2-7; 9 positions agree with TRBD1. This CDR3 has 15 residues. Germline-derived CDR1 and CDR2 are SGHAT and FQNNGV. V was clipped by 5 bases and J by 7 bases; unmatched bases: 12. The CDR3 region is CASSSRDREVGEQYF. The CDR3 DNA sequence: TGTGCCAGCAGCAGCCGGGACAGGGAGGTAGGAGAGCAGTACTTC.

There are a few counts of this clone. The rearrangement joins TRBV5-4 to TRBJ2-7; TRBD2 matches at 10 bases. The V gene's germline CDR1 is SGHNT and CDR2 YYREEE (reference sequence). The CDR3 is made up of 14 amino acids. V shed 2 bases and J 5 bases; nucleotides not matched to a gene: 4. CDR3 DNA: TGTGCCAGCAGCTTAGATAGCGGGAGGCACGAGCAGTACTTC. This sequence encodes CASSLDSGRHEQYF.

The chain is built from TRBV6-5 and TRBJ1-5, with 7 bases aligning to TRBD1. Germline assignment: CDR1 MNHEY and CDR2 SVGAGI. V lost 4 bases, J lost 3 bases, and 6 bases stayed unmatched. CDR3 size: 15 residues. For the CDR3, the DNA is TGTGCCAGCAGTTGGGGGGACAGCCTCAATCAGCCCCAGCATTTT. Amino acid sequence: CASSWGDSLNQPQHF.

The CDR3 DNA follows: TGTGCTAGTGGTTTGGTACACCAGGCTAGCGGAATATGGGAGCAGTACTTC. It is translated as CASGLVHQASGIWEQYF. J is TRBJ2-7 and V is TRBV12-5; TRBD2 matches at 7 bases. This CDR3 has 17 amino acids. V was pared by 0 bases and J by 7 bases, with 15 bases of the junction left unmatched. CDR1 and CDR2 (germline): LGHNT, FRNRAP.

The chain carries TRBV6-5 and TRBJ1-1; weak D call: TRBD1 (6 bases). The V and J ends lost 6 bases and 4 bases respectively, with 12 bases between them. Looked up from germline, CDR1 is MNHEY and CDR2 is SVGAGI. CDR3 length equals 13 residues. The CDR3 DNA reads TGTGCCAGCAGACGTGGACAGAGCACTGAAGCTTTCTTT. This gives the protein CASRRGQSTEAFF.

The genes are TRBV6-1 and TRBJ2-7, with TRBD1 as a possible D gene (6 bases). The CDR3 is 15 residues long. V lost 3 bases and J lost 2, with 14 bases in between. Germline V gives CDR1 MNHNS, CDR2 SASEGT. The CDR3 nucleotides are TGTGCCAGCAGTGAGTTTGTTGGACAGACCTACGAGCAGTACTTC. This encodes CASSEFVGQTYEQYF.

The chain couples TRBV28 to TRBJ1-4; tentative D call: TRBD1 (6 bases). The germline gives CDR1 MDHEN, CDR2 SYDVKM. V lost 4 bases and J 4 bases, leaving 10 bases between the germline ends. The CDR3 is 14 residues long. DNA for the CDR3: TGTGCCAGCAGTTCTGGACAGCGTAATGAAAAACTGTTTTTT. This sequence encodes CASSSGQRNEKLFF.

The rearrangement links TRBV5-6 to TRBJ2-3; D unresolved. V lost 4 bases and J 1 base, leaving 7 bases between the germline ends. There are 13 residues in the CDR3. Germline CDR1 reads SGHDT; CDR2 reads YYEEEE. The CDR3 here is CASSLTGTDTQYF. The CDR3 nucleotides are TGTGCCAGCAGCCTCACAGGCACAGATACGCAGTATTTT. The whole variable domain, remainder taken from reference TRBV5-6 and TRBJ2-3, is DAGVTQSPTHLIKTRGQQVTLRCSPKSGHDTVSWYQQALGQGPQFIFQYYEEEERQRGNFPDRFSGHQFPNYSSELNVNALLLGDSALYLCASSLTGTDTQYFGPGTRLTVL.

The rearrangement links TRBV12-3 or TRBV12-4 to TRBJ1-2; D unresolved. This CDR3 region has 11 residues. V was clipped by 5 bases and J by 3 bases, with 4 bases between them. Here the CDR3 DNA reads TGTGCCAGCAGTACTTACTATGGCTACACCTTC. As protein: CASSTYYGYTF.

V is TRBV5-1 and J is TRBJ2-2; possibly TRBD2 for D (6 bases). Germline CDR1 is SGHRS and CDR2 is YFSETQ. This CDR3 comprises 17 residues. Trimming stripped 0 bases from V and 1 base from J, with 13 bases between. CDR3 protein: CASSLGFGSGNTGELFF. The CDR3 nucleotides are TGCGCCAGCAGCTTGGGGTTTGGTAGCGGGAACACCGGGGAGCTGTTTTTT.

The chain uses TRBV6-5 and TRBJ1-2, with unresolved D. Trimming pared 6 bases from V and 8 bases from J, leaving 19 bases between. Germline values: CDR1 MNHEY, CDR2 SVGAGI. CDR3 size: 14 residues. For the CDR3, the DNA is TGTGCCAGCAGACCCGCGGAGACCTCGCGGGGCTACACCTTC. It is translated as CASRPAETSRGYTF.

The chain uses TRBV7-9 and TRBJ1-5; tentatively, D is TRBD1 (5 bases). V dropped 2 bases and J dropped 4 bases, with 12 bases sitting between them. Germline loops: CDR1 SEHNR, CDR2 FQNEAQ (reference sequence). This CDR3 has 15 residues. The CDR3 here is CASSLHGQENQPQHF. The CDR3 DNA reads TGTGCCAGCAGCTTACACGGACAAGAAAATCAGCCCCAGCATTTT.

The V call is TRBV9, the J call TRBJ1-2, with D possibly TRBD1 on 5 matching bases. The length of the CDR3 is 14 residues. V lost 1 base and J lost 3, with 10 bases in between. Per the germline V gene, CDR1 is SGDLS and CDR2 is YYNGEE. The CDR3: CASSVQGLDYGYTF. Written as DNA, the CDR3 is TGTGCCAGCAGCGTACAGGGACTAGACTATGGCTACACCTTC.

This chain uses TRBV4-3 with TRBJ2-5, with TRBD2 identical over 8 bases. The germline V gene encodes CDR1 LGHNA and CDR2 YSLEER. V trimming: 0 bases; J trimming: 5 bases; junction bases outside the gene matches: 8. This CDR3 has 16 amino acids. The CDR3 reads CASSQEGAGGGETQYF. Written as DNA, the CDR3 is TGCGCCAGCAGCCAAGAGGGGGCGGGGGGCGGTGAGACCCAGTACTTC.

The chain joins TRBV19 to TRBJ2-7; 8 bases are shared with TRBD1. This CDR3 is 13 amino acids long. Germline V CDR1 and CDR2: LNHDA, SQIVND (reference sequence). V dropped 3 bases and J dropped 5; count of bases not matched to a gene: 3. CDR3 amino acids: CASSIQGADEQYF. The CDR3 nucleotides are TGTGCCAGTAGTATTCAGGGGGCGGACGAGCAGTACTTC.

The genes are TRBV6-2 or TRBV6-3 and TRBJ1-1, with TRBD1 matching over 11 bases. In germline, CDR1 is MNHEY, CDR2 SVGEGT. V dropped 4 bases and J dropped 0; count of bases not matched to a gene: 10. The CDR3 is 18 residues long. CDR3: CASSWDRGSPGVNTEAFF. The CDR3 coding sequence is TGTGCCAGCAGTTGGGACAGGGGGAGTCCGGGCGTGAACACTGAAGCTTTCTTT.

This clone was detected only a few times. This chain joins TRBV7-3 and TRBJ1-4; D perhaps matches TRBD1 (5 bases). Germline V gene lookup returns CDR1 SGHTA and CDR2 FQGTGA. This CDR3 has 17 residues. V was shortened by 5 bases and J by 5 bases, with 21 bases between the two germline ends. The CDR3 is CASSVPGTPAPNEKLFF. In DNA, the CDR3 is TGTGCCAGCAGCGTTCCCGGGACTCCAGCCCCCAATGAAAAACTGTTTTTT.

The chain carries TRBV19 and TRBJ2-1; weak D call: TRBD2 (7 bases). CDR3 size: 18 residues. Trimming shortened V by 7 bases and J by 8 bases, and 30 bases separated the two germline ends. Germline CDR1 LNHDA, CDR2 SQIVND (reference sequence). This CDR3 is CASTRGGEFPFRSDEQFF. In DNA form, the CDR3 reads TGTGCCAGTACCCGCGGGGGCGAATTTCCTTTTCGTAGCGATGAGCAGTTCTTC.